Below are 27 T cell receptor beta chains sequenced from a single sample in a study of a mutant IDH1 vaccine in newly diagnosed glioma (dated by TCRdb to about 2021). Interpreted using the paper, the time point label stands for: week 23, last vaccination. Every vaccine dose consisted of 300 ug of a 20-mer mutant IDH1 peptide in Montanide, administered subcutaneously together with topical imiquimod. No antigen has been assigned to these receptors. Libraries were prepared through the immunoSEQ multiplex PCR assay. TCRdb's version of the immuneACCESS table is confined to in-frame rearrangements and falls short of the full clone set. An unresolved V gene accounts for under half of the shortfall where checked; the remainder is of unknown origin. The sample contains approximately 57,000 clones, roughly three quarters of them found a single time. The ten largest make up 7.5% to 10% of the sample. The material sequenced was PBMCs, taken from a glioma patient whose treatment included an IDH1 peptide vaccine. Receptors were obtained from a woman aged 40 to 49 with glioma. Some clones in this sample may be carry-over from other donors' samples.

This chain uses TRBV6-1 with TRBJ1-2; a possible D gene is TRBD1 (5 bases). This CDR3 comprises 14 residues. CDR1 MNHNS and CDR2 SASEGT come from the germline V gene. Deletions cut 4 bases from V and 4 bases from J, with 13 bases between. As DNA, the CDR3 is TGTGCCAGCAGTGGAGGGGTGGGATTCTATGGCTACACCTTC. Translation gives CASSGGVGFYGYTF.

This clone ranks as medium-sized. V and J are TRBV29-1 and TRBJ1-5, with 9 bases identical to TRBD1. V dropped 3 bases and J dropped 6; count of bases not matched to a gene: 6. Germline V gives CDR1 SQVTM, CDR2 ANQGSEA. The CDR3 runs 14 residues. CDR3 nucleotide sequence: TGCAGCGTTGAGACAGGGGGATTAGGTCAGCCCCAGCATTTT. It codes for CSVETGGLGQPQHF.

This clone was observed a single time. The chain uses TRBV9 and TRBJ1-1; possible D gene TRBD1, 5 bases. Germline V gene sequence: CDR1 SGDLS, CDR2 YYNGEE. The CDR3 loop spans 13 amino acids. V was cut by 4 bases and J by 6 bases, with 13 bases left in between. CDR3 in amino acids: CASSPGGVAEAFF. CDR3 sequence (DNA): TGTGCCAGCAGCCCGGGGGGAGTAGCTGAAGCTTTCTTT.

The J gene is TRBJ2-7, the V gene TRBV4-2; TRBD2 aligns across 7 bases. The CDR3 sequence is 15 residues long. The V gene end was trimmed by 4 bases and the J gene end by 2 bases; junction bases not matched to a gene: 8. Germline CDR1 reads LGHNA; CDR2 reads YNFKEQ. The CDR3 loop is CASSLREGPAYEQYF. The DNA of the CDR3 is TGTGCCAGCAGCCTAAGGGAGGGGCCTGCCTACGAGCAGTACTTC.

This chain links TRBV18 with TRBJ1-2, with D hard to call. Trimming left V 4 bases short and J 1 base short, with 16 bases between. This CDR3 comprises 16 residues. Germline loops: CDR1 KGHSH, CDR2 LQKENI. As DNA, the CDR3 is TGTGCCAGCTCACAGTGGGAGGCAGGTCATAACTATGGCTACACCTTC. It codes for CASSQWEAGHNYGYTF.

The V call is TRBV5-1, the J call TRBJ2-3, with a possible D match to TRBD1 (5 bases). V was clipped by 0 bases and J by 4 bases, with 9 bases between them. The CDR3 consists of 14 residues. Germline values: CDR1 SGHRS, CDR2 YFSETQ. The CDR3 loop reads CASSLGTPADTQYF. In DNA, the CDR3 is TGCGCCAGCAGCTTGGGGACACCCGCAGATACGCAGTATTTT.

The chain links TRBV2 to TRBJ2-3; D might be TRBD1 or TRBD2, each matching 5 bases. Germline V gives CDR1 SNHLY, CDR2 FYNNEI. The CDR3 extends over 13 amino acids. V lost 7 bases, J lost 2 bases, and 10 bases lay in between. The CDR3 DNA reads as TGTGCCAGCAATGGGGACCACACAGATACGCAGTATTTT. It is translated as CASNGDHTDTQYF.

This chain joins TRBV19 and TRBJ2-6; the D is unclear. The V gene lost 5 bases and the J gene lost 0 bases, with 8 bases spanning the gap. The CDR3 has 15 amino acids. Germline assignment: CDR1 LNHDA and CDR2 SQIVND (reference sequence). CDR3 coding DNA: TGTGCCAGTAGTCCAGGCAACTCTGGGGCCAACGTCCTGACTTTC. This gives the protein CASSPGNSGANVLTF. Drawing the rest from reference TRBV19 and TRBJ2-6, the complete variable domain is DGGITQSPKYLFRKEGQNVTLSCEQNLNHDAMYWYRQDPGQGLRLIYYSQIVNDFQKGDIAEGYSVSREKKESFPLTVTSAQKNPTAFYLCASSPGNSGANVLTFGAGSRLTVL.

CDR3 protein: CAWGTLMNTEAFF. The CDR3 nucleotides are TGTGCCTGGGGGACGCTCATGAACACTGAAGCTTTCTTT. The V call is TRBV30, the J call TRBJ1-1; a weak D match, TRBD1 (5 bases). Germline V CDR1 and CDR2: GTSNPN, SVGIG (reference sequence). CDR3 length: 13 residues. Trimming took off 5 bases at V and 0 bases at J, with 10 bases between the two ends.

The V call is TRBV2, the J call TRBJ2-2; no clear D gene. This CDR3 contains 12 residues. Between the trimmed V and J ends, which lost 2 bases and 7 bases, there was a span of 5 bases. The V gene's germline CDR1 is SNHLY and CDR2 FYNNEI. The CDR3 region is CASSETVGELFF. In DNA form, the CDR3 reads TGTGCCAGCAGTGAAACCGTCGGGGAGCTGTTTTTT.

This chain links TRBV4-3 with TRBJ2-5; 9 bases align to TRBD2. The CDR3 has 16 amino acids. Germline V CDR1 and CDR2: LGHNA, YSLEER. V lost 0 bases, J lost 4 bases, and 6 bases stayed unmatched. The CDR3 DNA reads as TGCGCCAGCAGCCAAGAGAGGGCTAGCGGGGCAGAGACCCAGTACTTC. Its translation: CASSQERASGAETQYF.

J is TRBJ2-3 and V is TRBV9, with D tentatively TRBD2 (6 bases). The CDR3 is 16 amino acids. The germline CDR1 and CDR2 sequences are SGDLS and YYNGEE. V gave up 3 bases and J gave up 1 base, with 15 bases separating them. The CDR3 nucleotides are TGTGCCAGCAGCGCCGCCGGGGGACCGGGCACAGATACGCAGTATTTT. Translating gives CASSAAGGPGTDTQYF. Full variable domain (outside the CDR3, taken from reference TRBV9 and TRBJ2-3): DSGVTQTPKHLITATGQRVTLRCSPRSGDLSVYWYQQSLDQGLQFLIQYYNGEERAKGNILERFSAQQFPDLHSELNLSSLELGDSALYFCASSAAGGPGTDTQYFGPGTRLTVL.

The chain joins TRBV6-6 to TRBJ1-5; possible D gene TRBD1, 5 bases. Per the germline V gene, CDR1 is MNHNY and CDR2 is SVGAGI (reference sequence). This CDR3 comprises 13 residues. Deletions cut 7 bases from V and 9 bases from J, with 16 bases between. The CDR3 region has the DNA TGTGCCAGCACAGGGCAGGCCGCGGGGCCCCAGCATTTT. It is translated as CASTGQAAGPQHF.

This chain joins TRBV7-9 and TRBJ1-1; D unclear. Germline-derived CDR1 and CDR2 are SEHNR and FQNEAQ (reference sequence). This CDR3 is built from 15 residues. The ends were cut back, 4 bases at V and 4 bases at J, with 16 bases in the middle. The DNA of the CDR3 is TGTGCCAGCAGCTCCTGGACGGGTTTGGTCACTGAAGCTTTCTTT. Residues: CASSSWTGLVTEAFF.

In its sample, this clone was seen a few times. J is TRBJ1-5 and V is TRBV6-6; D may be TRBD1 (5 bases). The CDR3 totals 14 residues. Germline CDR1 and CDR2: MNHNY and SVGAGI (reference sequence). With 4 bases removed from V and 7 bases from J, the gap between germline ends came to 14 bases. The CDR3 region is CASSSQGRGQPQHF. The CDR3 DNA follows: TGTGCCAGCAGTTCGCAGGGCCGTGGGCAGCCCCAGCATTTT.

This clone showed up just a few times. J is TRBJ1-3 and V is TRBV10-1, with D possibly TRBD1 on 5 matching bases. The CDR3 covers 16 residues. V lost 5 bases to trimming and J lost 1 base, with 15 bases between them. Germline V CDR1 and CDR2: WNHNN, SYGVQD (reference sequence). In nucleotides, the CDR3 is TGCGCCAGCAGTAACCCGCGTACAGGTTCTGGAAACACCATATATTTT. It yields the protein CASSNPRTGSGNTIYF.

As DNA, the CDR3 is TGCAGCGTTAGAGATAGCGGGAATCAGCCCCAGCATTTT. Protein product: CSVRDSGNQPQHF. This chain uses TRBV29-1 with TRBJ1-5; no firm D call. The germline V gene encodes CDR1 SQVTM and CDR2 ANQGSEA. The germline V and J ends were trimmed by 5 bases and 4 bases, with 12 bases remaining between them. CDR3 length: 13 residues.

This clone was seen a handful of times. The DNA of the CDR3 is TGTGCCAGCAGCGAGACTAGCGGGGGTTCAGATACGCAGTATTTT. Its translation is CASSETSGGSDTQYF. V gene TRBV6-4 combines with J gene TRBJ2-3; TRBD2 matches at 12 bases. The J segment lost 4 bases and the V segment lost 6 bases, leaving 5 bases of the junction unmatched. CDR3 length equals 15 residues. In germline, CDR1 is MRHNA, CDR2 SNTAGT.

The chain recombines TRBV11-2 with TRBJ1-2; tentatively, D is TRBD1 (6 bases). Germline CDR1 SGHAT, CDR2 FQNNGV. The CDR3 contains 14 residues. Trimming stripped 6 bases from V and 7 bases from J, with 18 bases between. CDR3 sequence: CASSSGTPLVGYTF. The CDR3 bases are TGTGCCAGCAGTTCCGGGACACCCTTGGTTGGCTACACCTTC.

CDR3 nucleotides: TGTGCCAGCACTCCCACAGAGAACACTGAAGCTTTCTTT. It is translated as CASTPTENTEAFF. The V gene is TRBV5-6, the J gene TRBJ1-1, with D unclear. The V end lost 6 bases, the J end lost 1 base, and 10 bases lay between the germline ends. The CDR3 is 13 amino acids. From germline, CDR1 is SGHDT and CDR2 YYEEEE.

The genes are TRBV7-3 and TRBJ1-2; no clear D. Deletions cut 5 bases from V and 3 bases from J, with 10 bases between. CDR3 size: 13 residues. CDR1 is SGHTA and CDR2 is FQGTGA in the germline V gene. The chain's CDR3 is CASSPNRDYGYTF. The DNA of the CDR3 is TGTGCCAGCAGCCCAAACCGGGACTATGGCTACACCTTC.

CDR3 in amino acids: CASSDPGTSDEQFF. CDR3 bases: TGTGCCAGCAGTGACCCTGGGACTAGCGATGAGCAGTTCTTC. The chain is built from TRBV6-4 and TRBJ2-1; TRBD2 matches 10 bases. This CDR3 is 14 amino acids long. The V gene end was trimmed by 2 bases and the J gene end by 8 bases; junction bases not matched to a gene: 3. Per germline, CDR1 MRHNA and CDR2 SNTAGT.

V is TRBV30 and J is TRBJ1-1, with no clear D. Deletions cut 2 bases from V and 4 bases from J, with 14 bases between. Germline loops: CDR1 GTSNPN, CDR2 SVGIG (reference sequence). The CDR3 runs to 14 residues. Written as DNA, the CDR3 is TGTGCCTGGAGTCCGGGTGAGGGAGGCACTGAAGCTTTCTTT. This encodes CAWSPGEGGTEAFF.

V and J are TRBV15 and TRBJ1-5; 8 bases are a match to TRBD1. CDR1 is LNHNV and CDR2 is YYDKDF in the germline V gene (reference sequence). The ends lost 3 bases at V and 2 bases at J; junction bases unmatched: 6. The CDR3 spans 16 residues. CDR3 DNA sequence: TGTGCCACCAGCAGGTACGACAGGGGTGGCAATCAGCCCCAGCATTTT. Translated: CATSRYDRGGNQPQHF.

The J gene is TRBJ1-6, the V gene TRBV27; no definite D call. This CDR3 comprises 12 residues. Germline V CDR1 and CDR2: MNHEY, SMNVEV (reference sequence). Trimming removed 3 bases at V and 11 bases at J, with 8 bases between. In nucleotides, the CDR3 is TGTGCCAGCAGTTTCGGGCGGGCACCCCTCCACTTT. Translated, it gives CASSFGRAPLHF.

The V call is TRBV6-5, the J call TRBJ2-7; possible D gene TRBD1, 6 bases. V was shortened by 7 bases and J by 1 base, with 14 bases between the two germline ends. The CDR3 contains 14 residues. Germline CDR1 and CDR2: MNHEY and SVGAGI. CDR3 loop: CASTQSGQSYEQYF. The CDR3 DNA reads TGTGCCAGCACCCAATCAGGACAGTCCTACGAGCAGTACTTC.

This chain connects TRBV7-9 to TRBJ2-5; TRBD1 matches at 8 bases. CDR1 and CDR2 (germline): SEHNR, FQNEAQ (reference sequence). The CDR3 is made up of 15 amino acids. V trimming: 4 bases; J trimming: 4 bases; junction bases outside the gene matches: 8. The CDR3 loop is CASSSTRGQGETQYF. In DNA form, the CDR3 reads TGTGCCAGCAGCTCCACGAGAGGACAGGGAGAGACCCAGTACTTC.